What follows are 19 T cell receptor beta chains derived from one specimen sequenced in a study of regulatory T cells in long-lasting Graves disease. Documented time point: newly diagnosed GD, antithyroid drugs for less than 3 months. PBMC RNA was the source of the TCR library. Construction of TCR beta libraries relied on iRepertoire HTBI primers and on Arm-PCR targeting CDR3 regions. TCRdb passed the multiplex PCR reads through MiXCR, listing each CDR3 protein once. The data show about 360,000 distinct CDR3 sequences, around 15% seen once. These same data were also listed under a study on T cells in Graves' hyperthyroidism and ophthalmopathy.

The sequences come from peripheral blood mononuclear cells (PBMCs), collected at new diagnosis, from a patient treated with antithyroid drugs. These receptors all stem from a woman aged 18-30 years with Graves disease.

The rearrangement joins TRBV5-1 to TRBJ1-6, with a tentative D call TRBD1 (6 bases). Trimming stripped 0 bases from V and 11 bases from J, with 15 bases between. The CDR3 runs to 15 residues. Germline CDR1 reads SGHRS; CDR2 reads YFSETQ. The CDR3 DNA follows: TGCGCCAGCAGCTTGGCGGGACACCAGCTCGCACCCCTCCACTTT. Its protein is CASSLAGHQLAPLHF.

A note on this clonotype: This may arise from a read error, as a much more abundant clone is one base away. The rearrangement links TRBV10-3 to TRBJ1-6; 8 bases are a match to TRBD1. The CDR3 spans 13 residues. Germline trimming cut 6 bases from V and 9 bases from J; bases unmatched to any gene: 4. Per the germline V gene, CDR1 is ENHRY and CDR2 is SYGVKD. CDR3 sequence (DNA): TGTGCCATCAGCAGACAGGGGAGTTCACCCCTCCACTTT. Translated, it gives CAISRQGSSPLHF.

At least ten counts were recorded for this clonotype. This rearrangement joins TRBV27 to TRBJ2-1, with D possibly matching TRBD2 (5 bases). Germline values: CDR1 MNHEY, CDR2 SMNVEV (reference sequence). CDR3 size: 16 residues. V was cut by 5 bases and J by 4 bases, with 18 bases left in between. The CDR3 sequence: CASSPRGLAAYNEQFF. CDR3 bases: TGTGCCAGCAGTCCCCGAGGGTTGGCGGCTTACAATGAGCAGTTCTTC.

This clonotype was picked up a small number of times. This chain links TRBV7-3 with TRBJ2-1, with D unclear. Germline CDR1 and CDR2: SGHTA and FQGTGA. The CDR3 has 12 amino acids. With 3 bases removed from V and 7 bases from J, the gap between germline ends came to 7 bases. In DNA, the CDR3 is TGTGCCAGCAGCTTTTCTACAAATGAGCAGTTCTTC. Protein sequence: CASSFSTNEQFF.

This clonotype has a count of ten or more. This sequence joins TRBV5-1 and TRBJ2-2; no reliable D call. The V and J ends lost 0 bases and 1 base respectively, with 7 bases between them. This CDR3 is built from 15 residues. Germline values: CDR1 SGHRS, CDR2 YFSETQ. CDR3 nucleotide sequence: TGCGCCAGCAGCTTGGCCCGTATGAACACCGGGGAGCTGTTTTTT. It yields the protein CASSLARMNTGELFF.

This clonotype occurred many times. The J gene is TRBJ1-5, the V gene TRBV3-1; D unresolved. There are 17 residues in the CDR3. Trimming cost V 1 base and J 5 bases, with 18 bases left between them. Germline lookup yields CDR1 LGHDT and CDR2 YNNKEL (reference sequence). In nucleotides, the CDR3 is TGTGCCAGCAGCCAAGGGATAAGTCGAACAGCAGATCAGCCCCAGCATTTT. It encodes CASSQGISRTADQPQHF.

At least ten counts were recorded for this clonotype. A much larger clone is a single base away; this may be a read error. The chain joins TRBV27 to TRBJ2-2; D remains ambiguous. Germline values: CDR1 MNHEY, CDR2 SMNVEV (reference sequence). Trimming shortened V by 6 bases and J by 7 bases, and 6 bases separated the two germline ends. The CDR3 extends over 11 amino acids. CDR3 in DNA: TGTGCCAGCAGCCACGGCGGGGAGCTGTTTTTT. This gives the protein CASSHGGELFF.

This clonotype was observed at least ten times. This sequence joins TRBV20-1 and TRBJ2-5; the match to TRBD2 covers 7 bases. The V gene's germline CDR1 is DFQATT and CDR2 SNEGSKA (reference sequence). V lost 3 bases and J lost 5; bases outside the gene matches: 15. The CDR3 is 16 residues long. CDR3 loop: CSASSRTRAIFETQYF. CDR3 in DNA: TGCAGTGCTAGTTCTCGGACTAGAGCTATCTTTGAGACCCAGTACTTC.

This clonotype was seen at least ten times. The CDR3 loop is CASSWPREGRGGQETQYF. The CDR3 region has the DNA TGTGCCAGCAGTTGGCCCAGGGAGGGTAGGGGGGGTCAAGAGACCCAGTACTTC. V is TRBV28 and J is TRBJ2-5, with D perhaps matching TRBD2 (7 bases). CDR1 MDHEN and CDR2 SYDVKM come from the germline V gene. Between the trimmed V and J ends, which lost 4 bases and 2 bases, there was a span of 23 bases. This CDR3 has 18 amino acids.

This clonotype was found many times. This sequence joins TRBV10-2 and TRBJ1-1; possible D gene TRBD1, 5 bases. CDR1 WSHSY and CDR2 SAAADI come from the germline V gene. Trimming shortened V by 4 bases and J by 5 bases, and 11 bases separated the two germline ends. The CDR3 contains 13 residues. The CDR3, as DNA: TGCGCCAGCAGTGTGGGGGAGAAGACTGAAGCTTTCTTT. It specifies CASSVGEKTEAFF.

This clonotype has at least ten counts. V usage is TRBV28 and J usage is TRBJ2-7; 8 bases map to TRBD1. CDR1 and CDR2 (germline): MDHEN, SYDVKM. Trimming at V came to 3 bases and at J to 3 bases, leaving 7 bases not matched to a gene. The CDR3 runs 15 residues. The CDR3: CASSFYRTGIYEQYF. As DNA, the CDR3 is TGTGCCAGCAGTTTCTACCGGACAGGGATCTACGAGCAGTACTTC. Full variable domain (rest looked up from reference TRBV28 and TRBJ2-7): DVKVTQSSRYLVKRTGEKVFLECVQDMDHENMFWYRQDPGLGLRLIYFSYDVKMKEKGDIPEGYSVSREKKERFSLILESASTNQTSMYLCASSFYRTGIYEQYFGPGTRLTVT.

This clonotype was seen at least ten times. The chain couples TRBV11-2 to TRBJ2-1; 16 bases map to TRBD2. Trimming cost V 7 bases and J 0 bases; bases outside gene matches: 9. Germline loops: CDR1 SGHAT, CDR2 FQNNGV. The length of the CDR3 is 19 residues. The CDR3 coding sequence is TGTGCCAGCACCCCGGCGGGACTAGCGGGAGGGAGCTCCTACAATGAGCAGTTCTTC. Residues: CASTPAGLAGGSSYNEQFF.

In its sample, this clonotype was seen many times. This chain joins TRBV2 and TRBJ1-2, with a weak D call TRBD1 (5 bases). The germline CDR1 and CDR2 sequences are SNHLY and FYNNEI. The V end lost 8 bases, the J end lost 0 bases, and 19 bases lay between the germline ends. This CDR3 has 16 amino acids. The CDR3 sequence is CASLRTVGGTNYGYTF. The CDR3 nucleotides are TGTGCCAGCCTCAGAACGGTTGGGGGAACTAACTATGGCTACACCTTC.

The chain combines TRBV9 with TRBJ2-5; D is possibly TRBD1 (6 bases). Trimming stripped 0 bases from V and 5 bases from J, with 8 bases between. The CDR3 length is 13 residues. CDR1 and CDR2 from the germline V gene are SGDLS and YYNGEE. CDR3 bases: TGTGCCAGCAGCGTAGCCCAGGGGGAGACCCAGTACTTC. Translated: CASSVAQGETQYF. The variable domain in full, completed from reference TRBV9 and TRBJ2-5, reads DSGVTQTPKHLITATGQRVTLRCSPRSGDLSVYWYQQSLDQGLQFLIQYYNGEERAKGNILERFSAQQFPDLHSELNLSSLELGDSALYFCASSVAQGETQYFGPGTRLLVL.

As DNA, the CDR3 is TGTGCCAGAGACGGGACTAGCGGGAGAAGGTACAATGAGCAGTTCTTC. It translates to CARDGTSGRRYNEQFF. The chain employs TRBV6-4 and TRBJ2-1; 14 nucleotides agree with TRBD2. Germline V gene data show CDR1 as MRHNA and CDR2 as SNTAGT. Unmatched junction bases numbered 8, after V lost 9 bases and J lost 4 bases. CDR3 length equals 16 residues.

This rearrangement joins TRBV5-7 to TRBJ2-3; TRBD2 matches 8 bases. TRBV5-7 is placed among ORFs of uncertain function. Losses at the gene ends were 6 bases for V and 0 bases for J; bases not matched to a gene: 0. This CDR3 comprises 13 residues. The CDR3 here is CASTSGSTDTQYF. The CDR3 DNA is TGTGCCAGCACTAGCGGGAGCACAGATACGCAGTATTTT.

The rearrangement links TRBV9 to TRBJ1-1, with a possible D match to TRBD1 (5 bases). This CDR3 contains 14 residues. Germline V CDR1 and CDR2: SGDLS, YYNGEE. V was shortened by 2 bases and J by 2 bases, with 10 bases between the two germline ends. CDR3 bases: TGTGCCAGCAGCGTTTCGGGGGGAAACACTGAAGCTTTCTTT. Encoded protein: CASSVSGGNTEAFF.

This clonotype turned up a few times. The gene calls are TRBV29-1 and TRBJ2-1, with D possibly called TRBD1 or TRBD2 (6 bases each). Germline CDR1 reads SQVTM; CDR2 reads ANQGSEA. CDR3 length: 12 amino acids. The germline V and J ends were trimmed by 3 bases and 6 bases, with 9 bases remaining between them. CDR3 in DNA: TGCAGCGTTGAGTCGGGGGCCAATGAGCAGTTCTTC. Translation gives CSVESGANEQFF.

V gene TRBV9 combines with J gene TRBJ1-2; tentative D call: TRBD1 (6 bases). CDR1 SGDLS and CDR2 YYNGEE come from the germline V gene. This CDR3 is built from 16 residues. Trimming removed 1 base at V and 7 bases at J, with 20 bases between. CDR3 residues: CASSVREGVAVGGYTF. The DNA for the CDR3 is TGTGCCAGCAGCGTACGGGAGGGGGTGGCGGTGGGTGGCTACACCTTC.